These T cell receptor beta chains were read from a single sample in a study of cytomegalovirus exposure and HLA in healthy donors. Produced via immunoSEQ multiplex PCR; TCRdb's table is partial and in-frame only. In the table there are about 110,000 clones, about 85% of which are singletons. Sequencing was performed on PBMCs. These TCRs come from a woman younger than 35 in good health and CMV-seronegative. Both conserved end residues are part of each CDR3. D genes are given only for firm matches. For some rows the clone size is stated as once, few or many, or as a class when expanded; others skip it.

TRBJ1-2	TRBV7-9	few	TRBD1	TGTGCCAGCAGCTCGGTCCCGGGACAGAGACACCTTAACTATGGCTACACCTTC	CASSSVPGQRHLNYGYTF
TRBJ1-2	TRBV2	once	.	TGTGCCAGTACCCAGGGTAACCACTATGGCTACACCTTC	CASTQGNHYGYTF
TRBJ1-1	TRBV2	few	.	TGTGCCAGCATCGAGCACCCTGAAGCTTTCTTT	CASIEHPEAFF
TRBJ2-1	TRBV4-1	.	TRBD2	TGCGCCAGCAGCCAAGCGGATTTCCTAGCGGGGGGGCTAAATGAGCAGTTCTTC	CASSQADFLAGGLNEQFF
TRBJ2-5	TRBV7-3	.	TRBD1	TGTGCCAGCAGCTTGGCCGGGACAGGGTCGGAGACCCAGTACTTC	CASSLAGTGSETQYF
TRBJ1-4	TRBV28	.	TRBD1	TGTGCCAGCAGCTCGAGTGACAGGGGATACTCGGAGGCTAATGAAAAACTGTTTTTT	CASSSSDRGYSEANEKLFF
TRBJ1-2	TRBV9	.	.	TGTGCCAGCAGCGTCCAGGGGTTCTATGGCTACACCTTC	CASSVQGFYGYTF
TRBJ2-2	TRBV6-1	once	.	TGTGCCAGCAGGAATACAGGGTTGGCCGGGGAGCTGTTTTTT	CASRNTGLAGELFF
TRBJ2-5	TRBV12-5	.	TRBD2	TGTGCTAGTGGCAAAAGCGGGGCTATCCAAGAGACCCAGTACTTC	CASGKSGAIQETQYF
TRBJ2-7	TRBV4-1	.	TRBD2	TGCGCCAGCAGCCAAGATCCTAGCGGGAGCTCCTACGAGCAGTACTTC	CASSQDPSGSSYEQYF
TRBJ2-2	TRBV5-6	.	TRBD2	TGTGCCAGCAGCCGGAGGACTAGCGGGGGCGCGATGGCCACCGGGGAGCTGTTTTTT	CASSRRTSGGAMATGELFF
TRBJ1-1	TRBV2	.	.	TGTGCCAGCTCTTATCGGCTCGACAGCGTGAACACTGAAGCTTTCTTT	CASSYRLDSVNTEAFF
TRBJ1-2	TRBV27	.	TRBD1	TGTGCCAGCAGCCCTCGCGACAGGGCTGGCTACACCTTC	CASSPRDRAGYTF
TRBJ1-1	TRBV10-2	.	.	TGCGCCAGTTACGACCCGCGGTTCACTGAAGCTTTCTTT	CASYDPRFTEAFF
TRBJ2-7	TRBV4-2	.	TRBD1	TGTGCCAGCAGCCAAGGGACAGGGGGGACCTACGAGCAGTACTTC	CASSQGTGGTYEQYF
TRBJ1-5	TRBV6-5	.	.	TGTGCCAGCAGTCTAACAGAAAGCAATCAGCCCCAGCATTTT	CASSLTESNQPQHF
TRBJ2-1	TRBV6-4	few	TRBD2	TGTGCCAGCAGTGACTTAGCGGGGGGGAGGGATGAGCAGTTCTTC	CASSDLAGGRDEQFF
TRBJ1-1	TRBV13	once	.	TGTGCCAGCAGCCGCCCAGGGGATTCGAACACTGAAGCTTTCTTT	CASSRPGDSNTEAFF
TRBJ1-2	TRBV30	few	.	TGTGCCTGGAGTGTAGGGACAAGGAACTATGGCTACACCTTC	CAWSVGTRNYGYTF
TRBJ2-5	TRBV29-1	.	.	TGCAGCGGTTTTGGGGGGCAGGGGGGTGAGACCCAGTACTTC	CSGFGGQGGETQYF
TRBJ2-3	TRBV2	.	TRBD2	TGTGCCAGCATGAAAACCCGACTAGCGGGGGGCCTCACAGATACGCAGTATTTT	CASMKTRLAGGLTDTQYF
TRBJ1-2	TRBV29-1	.	.	TGCAGCGTTTCACCCTCAGGGTCGGGCTACACCTTC	CSVSPSGSGYTF
TRBJ2-7	TRBV5-1	.	.	TGCGCCAGCAGCTTGCGGTCCGGTTCGTCGTACGAGCAGTACTTC	CASSLRSGSSYEQYF
TRBJ2-5	TRBV2	.	TRBD2	TGTGCCAGCTGCGGGGAGGGCCGGGGAGAGACCCAGTACTTC	CASCGEGRGETQYF
TRBJ1-1	TRBV9	.	.	TGTGCCAGCAGCGTAGCTTGGGGGGACACTGAAGCTTTCTTT	CASSVAWGDTEAFF
TRBJ1-5	TRBV6-1	.	.	TGTGCCAGCAGTGTCGGGAGCAATCAGCCCCAGCATTTT	CASSVGSNQPQHF
TRBJ2-7	TRBV30	.	TRBD1	TGTGCCTGGAGTCCCCGGACAGGGCTCTTCGACGAGCAGTACTTC	CAWSPRTGLFDEQYF
TRBJ1-2	TRBV6-1	.	.	TGTGCCAGCAGTGGGGTTGAACAGTACTATGGCTACACCTTC	CASSGVEQYYGYTF
TRBJ2-7	TRBV4-1	.	.	TGCGCCAGCAGCCAAGTCCTAGGCAGTACCTACGAGCAGTACTTC	CASSQVLGSTYEQYF
TRBJ1-5	TRBV27	.	.	TGTGCCAGCCCCTGGCGCAATCAGCCCCAGCATTTT	CASPWRNQPQHF
TRBJ1-2	TRBV4-1	.	.	TGCGCCAGCAGCCTGCACCGGGCTGAGGGTGGCTACACCTTC	CASSLHRAEGGYTF
TRBJ1-3	TRBV9	.	.	TGTGCCAGCAGCGCCACAGGGTTTACTGGAAACACCATATATTTT	CASSATGFTGNTIYF
TRBJ2-7	TRBV19	.	TRBD1	TGTGCCAGTAGTATCTTGCAGGGGGCGCGGTACGAGCAGTACTTC	CASSILQGARYEQYF
TRBJ1-2	TRBV6-1	.	.	TGTGCCAGCAGAAAGCCAGGCGGCTACACCTTC	CASRKPGGYTF
TRBJ1-1	TRBV6-1	.	TRBD1	TGTGCCAGCAGTGACAGGGACAGGGGGCCAGCTTTCTTT	CASSDRDRGPAFF
TRBJ1-4	TRBV9	.	TRBD1	TGTGCCAGCAGCGTCGACAGGGGGAATGAAAAACTGTTTTTT	CASSVDRGNEKLFF
TRBJ1-3	TRBV9	.	TRBD1	TGTGCCAGCAACGGAAGACAGGGCTCTGGAAACACCATATATTTT	CASNGRQGSGNTIYF
TRBJ2-3	TRBV6-4	.	.	TGTGCCAGCAGTGAAGGGTCGGGGAACACAGATACGCAGTATTTT	CASSEGSGNTDTQYF
TRBJ2-7	TRBV9	.	TRBD1	TGTGCCAGCAGCCCTTGGGACAGTTTTTACGAGCAGTACTTC	CASSPWDSFYEQYF
TRBJ2-1	TRBV5-6	.	TRBD2	TGTGCCCGGACAATACGGGGGGGTTTTGAGACTAGGGACTTCAATGAGCAGTTCTTC	CARTIRGGFETRDFNEQFF
TRBJ2-7	TRBV29-1	.	TRBD2	TGCAGCGTTCTTCTAGCGGATACCTACGAGCAGTACTTC	CSVLLADTYEQYF
TRBJ2-1	TRBV27	.	.	TGTGCCAGCAGTTTTGTCCAGGGGGGACATACTGAGCAGTTCTTC	CASSFVQGGHTEQFF
TRBJ1-2	TRBV6-5	.	TRBD1	TGTGCCAGCAGTTTCGCCGACAGGGGTTACGGCTACACCTTC	CASSFADRGYGYTF
TRBJ1-1	TRBV9	.	.	TGTGCCAGCAGCGTTTTGGTCGGCACTGAAGCTTTCTTT	CASSVLVGTEAFF
TRBJ1-3	TRBV2	.	.	TGTGCCAGGCTAACCTCTGGAAACACCATATATTTT	CARLTSGNTIYF
TRBJ1-1	TRBV6-5	.	.	TGTGCCAGCGCATACGGGGGGACGGACACTGAAGCTTTCTTT	CASAYGGTDTEAFF
TRBJ1-6	TRBV7-9	few	TRBD1	TGTGCCAGCAGTAGAGAACAGGGGACTTCACCCCTCCACTTT	CASSREQGTSPLHF
TRBJ1-5	TRBV6-1	.	TRBD1	TGTGCCAGCAGTGTGGACAGGGGGCTGTATCAGCCCCAGCATTTT	CASSVDRGLYQPQHF
TRBJ2-1	TRBV9	few	.	TGTGCCAGCAGCGTCAGGGTCTCCTACAATGAGCAGTTCTTC	CASSVRVSYNEQFF
TRBJ1-1	TRBV2	.	.	TGTGCCAGCAGTGATTGGGGGGAAACTGAAGCTTTCTTT	CASSDWGETEAFF
TRBJ1-5	TRBV21-1	.	.	TGTGCCAGCAGCCGGAGTCAGCCCCAGCATTTT	CASSRSQPQHF
TRBJ2-5	TRBV7-9	.	.	TGTGCCAGCAGCTTCCCGCGCGGGAAGGAGACCCAGTACTTC	CASSFPRGKETQYF
TRBJ1-1	TRBV10-3	.	.	TGTGCCATCAGCCGGGACCCCTCAGGGGTCGGCACTGAAGCTTTCTTT	CAISRDPSGVGTEAFF
TRBJ1-1	TRBV28	.	TRBD1	TGTGCCAGCAGTTTAAAGGGGGCGGACACTGAAGCTTTCTTT	CASSLKGADTEAFF